Detailed here is one T cell receptor (beta chain). Its antigen is as yet unknown. This CDR3 contains 14 residues. Germline assignment: CDR1 SGHDT and CDR2 YYEEEE. V dropped 1 base and J dropped 6 bases, with 14 bases sitting between them. The data derive from a study of neoadjuvant anti-PD-1 for oral cavity cancer. Whole-study context: Most patients had three to four biweekly doses of 3 mg/kg nivolumab before resection. Non-progressing patients received a fourth nivolumab dose near day 43, then surgery on days 50-56.

Patients were newly diagnosed with stage II-IVA oral cavity squamous cell carcinoma without prior systemic or radiation treatment. Produced via immunoSEQ multiplex PCR; TCRdb's table is partial and in-frame only. The sample carries around 81,000 clones, 84% recorded once. Study conclusions and caveats: PBMC Gini-index clonality exceeded responders' in non-responders post-nivolumab.

The chain employs TRBV5-6 and TRBJ2-7; no clear D gene. The TCR was taken from a person aged 40 to 85 with oral cavity squamous cell carcinoma. The starting material was PBMCs, obtained before nivolumab (anti-PD-1) treatment. CDR3 amino acids: CASSLINSLSEQYF. Here the CDR3 DNA reads TGTGCCAGCAGCTTGATAAACAGCCTAAGCGAGCAGTACTTC.